This T cell receptor (beta chain) came from a study of blood T cell repertoires in COVID-19. For the study at large: Sites in the United States, Italy and Spain provided acute and convalescent COVID-19 samples. T cells, B-cell-depleted T cells, or PBMCs provided the cDNA or gDNA that served as material.

Original analysis: Amplified reference gene primers provided the basis for estimating nucleated cell counts. Libraries were prepared by immunoSEQ multiplex PCR; TCRdb keeps only in-frame clonotypes and omits some of them. V and J calls and clone size are copied from that table; D and trimming were computed from the DNA. This sample yields fewer than 450,000 clones, of which approximately 88% are seen a single time; around 2.1% belongs to the top ten. Trimming stripped 4 bases from V and 6 bases from J, with 10 bases between. This CDR3 contains 13 residues. Germline V gives CDR1 SGDLS, CDR2 YYNGEE. The sample holds a few counts of this clone.

Sequenced: PBMCs or T cells enriched from blood (not recorded which). The chain links TRBV9 to TRBJ2-2; D is possibly TRBD1 (6 bases). This TCR was sampled from a woman between 40 and 55 years old with acute COVID-19. CDR3 nucleotide sequence: TGTGCCAGCAGCTTCCGGACAGCCGGGGAGCTGTTTTTT. This gives the protein CASSFRTAGELFF. Filled out from reference TRBV9 and TRBJ2-2, the complete variable domain reads DSGVTQTPKHLITATGQRVTLRCSPRSGDLSVYWYQQSLDQGLQFLIQYYNGEERAKGNILERFSAQQFPDLHSELNLSSLELGDSALYFCASSFRTAGELFFGEGSRLTVL.